This passage covers 8 T cell receptor beta chains from one sample sequenced in a study of T cell repertoires in cytomegalovirus infection. Using its own MiXCR run on the reads, TCRdb lists one record per CDR3 protein. The sample consists of roughly 500,000 distinct CDR3 sequences, 16% of them appearing once. Sequencing was carried out using CD8+ T cells from PBMCs. The source is a human donor in good health (CMV status not recorded). Some clones in this sample may be carry-over from other donors' samples.

The chain combines TRBV7-9 with TRBJ1-1, with 9 bases aligning to TRBD1. CDR3 length equals 13 residues. V trimming: 9 bases; J trimming: 7 bases; junction bases outside the gene matches: 9. Germline values: CDR1 SEHNR, CDR2 FQNEAQ (reference sequence). The CDR3 nucleotides read TGTGCCAGGAGCCCACGGGACAGGGTTGAAGCTTTCTTT. Translated, it gives CARSPRDRVEAFF. Together with reference TRBV7-9 and TRBJ1-1, the CDR3 gives the full variable domain: DTGVSQNPRHKITKRGQNVTFRCDPISEHNRLYWYRQTLGQGPEFLTYFQNEAQLEKSRLLSDRFSAERPKGSFSTLEIQRTEQGDSAMYLCARSPRDRVEAFFGQGTRLTVV.

The chain is built from TRBV5-6 and TRBJ2-1; maybe TRBD1 (6 bases). This CDR3 is 16 amino acids long. With 0 bases removed from V and 1 base from J, the gap between germline ends came to 11 bases. Germline V CDR1 and CDR2: SGHDT, YYEEEE. DNA for the CDR3: TGTGCCAGCAGCTTGGGGTGGGGGCCTTCCTACAATGAGCAGTTCTTC. Protein sequence: CASSLGWGPSYNEQFF. Full variable domain (rest looked up from reference TRBV5-6 and TRBJ2-1): DAGVTQSPTHLIKTRGQQVTLRCSPKSGHDTVSWYQQALGQGPQFIFQYYEEEERQRGNFPDRFSGHQFPNYSSELNVNALLLGDSALYLCASSLGWGPSYNEQFFGPGTRLTVL.

This chain uses TRBV10-2 with TRBJ2-7, with 7 bases that match TRBD2. The V gene's germline CDR1 is WSHSY and CDR2 SAAADI. J was trimmed by 2 bases and V by 7 bases; bases with no gene match: 5. This CDR3 is built from 13 residues. The CDR3 reads CASKDAGAYEQYF. CDR3 sequence (DNA): TGCGCCAGCAAGGACGCGGGAGCCTACGAGCAGTACTTC.

This clonotype was counted at least ten times. The chain is built from TRBV20-1 and TRBJ2-3; the D gene could be TRBD1 or TRBD2 (5 bases each). The germline gives CDR1 DFQATT, CDR2 SNEGSKA (reference sequence). The CDR3 is 14 amino acids. V was clipped by 5 bases and J by 2 bases, with 14 bases between them. The CDR3 reads CSAEHLGVTDTQYF. DNA for the CDR3: TGCAGTGCTGAACACTTGGGGGTCACAGATACGCAGTATTTT.

The V gene is TRBV4-1, the J gene TRBJ2-3; 8 bases match TRBD2. The ends lost 3 bases at V and 4 bases at J; junction bases unmatched: 9. The CDR3 sequence is 16 residues long. The germline gives CDR1 MGHRA, CDR2 YSYEKL. CDR3 amino acids: CASSHMTREVPDTQYF. The CDR3 DNA sequence: TGCGCCAGCAGCCACATGACGCGGGAGGTGCCAGATACGCAGTATTTT.

This clonotype was counted many times. The rearrangement links TRBV7-3 to TRBJ2-7, with 7 nucleotides matching TRBD2. Germline CDR1 and CDR2: SGHTA and FQGTGA. There are 14 residues in the CDR3. Trimming removed 2 bases from V and 5 bases from J; junction bases left unmatched: 6. CDR3 DNA sequence: TGTGCCAGCAGCTTAGGGGGGGACTCTAACGAGCAGTACTTC. Amino acids: CASSLGGDSNEQYF.

The V call is TRBV5-6, the J call TRBJ2-7, with D maybe TRBD1 (6 bases). Trimming stripped 4 bases from V and 2 bases from J, with 10 bases between. CDR3 size: 13 residues. Germline CDR1 reads SGHDT; CDR2 reads YYEEEE. The CDR3 nucleotides read TGTGCCAGCAGCGTAGGACAGCCCTACGAGCAGTACTTC. It yields the protein CASSVGQPYEQYF. The entire variable domain, with the rest obtained from reference TRBV5-6 and TRBJ2-7, is as follows: DAGVTQSPTHLIKTRGQQVTLRCSPKSGHDTVSWYQQALGQGPQFIFQYYEEEERQRGNFPDRFSGHQFPNYSSELNVNALLLGDSALYLCASSVGQPYEQYFGPGTRLTVT.

This clonotype was counted many times. The CDR3 loop reads CASRETDDAGNSPLHF. CDR3 nucleotide sequence: TGTGCCAGCAGGGAGACGGACGACGCTGGGAATTCACCCCTCCACTTT. The chain uses TRBV27 and TRBJ1-6; D is unresolved. The CDR3 length is 16 residues. Looked up from germline, CDR1 is MNHEY and CDR2 is SMNVEV (reference sequence). Trimming took off 6 bases at V and 7 bases at J, with 19 bases between the two ends.